This TCR beta chain comes out of a study of OX40 agonist ivuxolimab in advanced cancers. Study-level information: With a range of roughly 20 to 79, age averaged 60 years, and around 83% were male. In three patients, partial responses were observed, one with hepatocellular carcinoma and two with cutaneous melanoma.

The CDR3 is 13 residues long. Per germline, CDR1 MNHNS and CDR2 SASEGT. The V and J ends lost 7 bases and 1 base respectively, with 10 bases between them. This clone has just one count. Measured with immunoSEQ multiplex PCR; TCRdb has only the in-frame clones, and not every one. The table records approximately 86,000 clones, roughly nine tenths of them present only once. Sequenced here: CD4+ or CD8+ T cells sorted from blood, sampled in a trial of the OX40 agonist ivuxolimab. The sequence derives from an adult with an advanced solid tumor such as melanoma, head and neck, liver or kidney cancer. This chain connects TRBV6-1 to TRBJ2-5; no firm D call. The DNA of the CDR3 is TGTGCCAGCACCGAACATGTCCAAGAGACCCAGTACTTC. Protein sequence: CASTEHVQETQYF.